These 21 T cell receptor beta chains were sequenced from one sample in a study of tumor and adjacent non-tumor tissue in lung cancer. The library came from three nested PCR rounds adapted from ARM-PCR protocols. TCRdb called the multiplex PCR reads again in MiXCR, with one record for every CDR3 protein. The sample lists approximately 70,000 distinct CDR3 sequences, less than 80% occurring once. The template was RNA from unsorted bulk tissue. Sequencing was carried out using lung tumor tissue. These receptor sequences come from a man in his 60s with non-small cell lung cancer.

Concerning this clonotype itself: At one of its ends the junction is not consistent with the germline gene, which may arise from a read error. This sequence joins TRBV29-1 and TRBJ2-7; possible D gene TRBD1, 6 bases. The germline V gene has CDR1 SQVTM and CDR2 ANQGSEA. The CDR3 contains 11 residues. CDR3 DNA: TGTAGCCTTGGCAGGGGCTACGAGCAGTACTTC. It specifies CSLGRGYEQYF.

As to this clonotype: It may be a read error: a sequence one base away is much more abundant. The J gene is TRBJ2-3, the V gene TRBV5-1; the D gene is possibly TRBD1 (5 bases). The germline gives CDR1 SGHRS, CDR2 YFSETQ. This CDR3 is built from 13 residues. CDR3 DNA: TGCGCCAGCAGCTTGACAGGCACATATACGCAGTATTTT. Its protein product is CASSLTGTYTQYF.

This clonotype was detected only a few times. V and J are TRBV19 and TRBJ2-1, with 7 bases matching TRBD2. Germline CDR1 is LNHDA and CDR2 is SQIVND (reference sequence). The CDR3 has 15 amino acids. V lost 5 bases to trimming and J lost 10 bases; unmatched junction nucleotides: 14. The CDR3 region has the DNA TGTGCCAGTAGTTCCGGGACTACTAACCTCTGGGAGCAGTTCTTC. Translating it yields CASSSGTTNLWEQFF.

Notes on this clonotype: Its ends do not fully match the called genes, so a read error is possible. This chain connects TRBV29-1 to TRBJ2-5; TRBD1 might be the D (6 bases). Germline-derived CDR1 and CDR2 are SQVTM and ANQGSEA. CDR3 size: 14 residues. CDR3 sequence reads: CSVEDRSYRETQYF. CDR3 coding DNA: TGCAGCGTTGAGGACAGATCGTACCGAGAGACTCAGTACTTC.

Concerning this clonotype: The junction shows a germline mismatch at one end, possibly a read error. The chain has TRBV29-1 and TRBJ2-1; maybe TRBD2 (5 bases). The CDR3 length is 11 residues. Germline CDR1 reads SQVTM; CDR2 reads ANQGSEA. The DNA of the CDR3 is TGTAGCGTTGCCCCTAACCATGAGCGGTTCTTC. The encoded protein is CSVAPNHERFF.

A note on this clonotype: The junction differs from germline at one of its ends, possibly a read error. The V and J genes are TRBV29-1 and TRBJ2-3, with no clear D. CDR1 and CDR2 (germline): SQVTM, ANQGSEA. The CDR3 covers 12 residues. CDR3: CNALPGTDTQYF. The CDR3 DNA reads TGCAACGCCCTCCCCGGCACAGATACGCAGTACTTT.

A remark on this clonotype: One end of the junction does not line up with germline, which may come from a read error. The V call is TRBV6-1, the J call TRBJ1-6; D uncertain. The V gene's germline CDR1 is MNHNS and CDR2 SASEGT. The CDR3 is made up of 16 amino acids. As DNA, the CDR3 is TGCGCCAGCAGTGAAACCCTCCCGGGCTATAATTCATCCCTCCACTTT. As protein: CASSETLPGYNSSLHF.

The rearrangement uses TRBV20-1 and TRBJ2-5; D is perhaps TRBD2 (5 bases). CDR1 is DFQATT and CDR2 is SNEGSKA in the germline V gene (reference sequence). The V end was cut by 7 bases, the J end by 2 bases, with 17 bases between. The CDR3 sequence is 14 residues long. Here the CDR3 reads CSVNLLLAQETQYF. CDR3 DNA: TGCAGTGTTAACCTCCTTCTAGCACAAGAGACCCAGTACTTC.

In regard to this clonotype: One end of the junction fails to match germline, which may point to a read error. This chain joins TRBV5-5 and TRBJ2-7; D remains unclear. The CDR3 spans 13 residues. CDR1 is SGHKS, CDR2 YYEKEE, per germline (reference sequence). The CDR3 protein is CATSLAAGDEQYF. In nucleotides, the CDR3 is TGTGCCACCAGCTTGGCCGCAGGAGACGAGCAGTACTTC.

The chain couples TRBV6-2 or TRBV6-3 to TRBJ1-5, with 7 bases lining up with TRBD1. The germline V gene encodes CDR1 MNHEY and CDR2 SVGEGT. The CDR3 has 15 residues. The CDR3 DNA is TGTGTCAGTAACCCTACAGGGGAAGGGGATCAGCCCCAGCATTTT. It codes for CVSNPTGEGDQPQHF.

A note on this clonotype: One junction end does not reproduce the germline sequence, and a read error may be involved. CDR3 protein: CASSLGASREAVF. The CDR3 DNA sequence: TGTGCCAGCAGTTTAGGGGCTTCCAGGGAGGCTGTCTTT. The chain combines TRBV12-3 or TRBV12-4 with TRBJ1-1; possible D gene TRBD1, 5 bases. There are 13 residues in the CDR3.

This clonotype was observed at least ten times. This CDR3 reads CASSQGLSDADTQYF. The CDR3 bases are TGTGCCAGCAGCCAGGGACTTTCAGACGCAGATACGCAGTATTTT. The J gene is TRBJ2-3, the V gene TRBV5-6; D might be TRBD2 (6 bases). Germline assignment: CDR1 SGHDT and CDR2 YYEEEE. V lost 4 bases and J lost 4, with 16 bases in between. CDR3 length: 15 residues.

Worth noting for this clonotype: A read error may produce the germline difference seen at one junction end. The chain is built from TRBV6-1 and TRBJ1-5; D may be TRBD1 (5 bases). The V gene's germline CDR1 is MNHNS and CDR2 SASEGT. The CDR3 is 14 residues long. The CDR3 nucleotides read TGTGCCAGCAGTGAATTGACCGGGGGTCAGTCCCATCATTTT. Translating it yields CASSELTGGQSHHF.

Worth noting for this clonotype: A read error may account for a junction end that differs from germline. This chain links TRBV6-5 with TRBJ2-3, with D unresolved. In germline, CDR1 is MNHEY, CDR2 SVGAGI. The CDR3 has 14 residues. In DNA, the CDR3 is TGTGACAGCAATTACTCGGACCTTAGATATACGCAGTATTTT. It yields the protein CDSNYSDLRYTQYF.

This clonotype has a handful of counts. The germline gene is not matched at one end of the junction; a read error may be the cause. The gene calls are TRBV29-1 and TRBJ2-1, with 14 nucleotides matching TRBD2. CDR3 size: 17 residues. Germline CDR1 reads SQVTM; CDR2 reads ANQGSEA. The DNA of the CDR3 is TGCAGCGCCGGGACTAGCGGGAGCTGGAGTTCCTACAGTGAGCAGTTCTTC. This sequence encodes CSAGTSGSWSSYSEQFF.

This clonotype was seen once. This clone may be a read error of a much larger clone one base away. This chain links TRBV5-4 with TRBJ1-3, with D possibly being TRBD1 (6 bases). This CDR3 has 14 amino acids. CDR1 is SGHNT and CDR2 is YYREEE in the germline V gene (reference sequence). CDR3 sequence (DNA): TGTGCCAGCAGCCTAGGGGGTTCTGGAAACATCATATATTTT. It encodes CASSLGGSGNIIYF.

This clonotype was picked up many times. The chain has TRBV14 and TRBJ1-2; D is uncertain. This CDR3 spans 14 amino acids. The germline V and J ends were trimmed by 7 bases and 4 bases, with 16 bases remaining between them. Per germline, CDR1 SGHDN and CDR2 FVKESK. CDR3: CASNRGGGGYGYTF. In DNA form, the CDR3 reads TGTGCCAGCAACCGGGGAGGAGGCGGCTATGGCTACACCTTC.

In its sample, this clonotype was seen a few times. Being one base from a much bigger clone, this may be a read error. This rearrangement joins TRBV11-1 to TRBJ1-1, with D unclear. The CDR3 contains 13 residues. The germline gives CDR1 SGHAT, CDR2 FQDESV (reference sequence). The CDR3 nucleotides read TGTGCAAGCAGCTTAGCGCCGGGGTATGAAGCTTTCTTT. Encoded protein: CASSLAPGYEAFF.

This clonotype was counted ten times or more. The CDR3 spells CASSLPSGAHNEQFF. The CDR3 coding sequence is TGTGCCAGCAGCTTGCCGTCAGGGGCACACAATGAGCAGTTCTTC. The V and J genes are TRBV11-2 and TRBJ2-1, with D possibly TRBD1 on 6 matching bases. The CDR3 length is 15 residues. V lost 3 bases, J lost 5 bases, and 14 bases lay in between. From germline, CDR1 is SGHAT and CDR2 FQNNGV.

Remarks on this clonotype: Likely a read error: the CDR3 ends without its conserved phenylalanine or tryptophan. This CDR3 reads CSANGQKPTNEKLFS. The CDR3 DNA follows: TGCAGTGCTAACGGACAGAAACCAACTAATGAAAAACTGTTTTCT. J is TRBJ1-4 and V is TRBV20-1; tentatively, D is TRBD1 (6 bases). Trimming cost V 4 bases and J 0 bases, with 12 bases left between them. CDR3 size: 15 residues. Germline CDR1 and CDR2: DFQATT and SNEGSKA (reference sequence).

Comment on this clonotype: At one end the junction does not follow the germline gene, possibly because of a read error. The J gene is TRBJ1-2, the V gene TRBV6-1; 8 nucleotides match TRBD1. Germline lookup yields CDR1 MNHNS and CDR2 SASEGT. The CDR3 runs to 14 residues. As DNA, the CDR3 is TGTGCCAGCAGTGTATCAGGGGGCATCTATGACTACACCTTC. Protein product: CASSVSGGIYDYTF.